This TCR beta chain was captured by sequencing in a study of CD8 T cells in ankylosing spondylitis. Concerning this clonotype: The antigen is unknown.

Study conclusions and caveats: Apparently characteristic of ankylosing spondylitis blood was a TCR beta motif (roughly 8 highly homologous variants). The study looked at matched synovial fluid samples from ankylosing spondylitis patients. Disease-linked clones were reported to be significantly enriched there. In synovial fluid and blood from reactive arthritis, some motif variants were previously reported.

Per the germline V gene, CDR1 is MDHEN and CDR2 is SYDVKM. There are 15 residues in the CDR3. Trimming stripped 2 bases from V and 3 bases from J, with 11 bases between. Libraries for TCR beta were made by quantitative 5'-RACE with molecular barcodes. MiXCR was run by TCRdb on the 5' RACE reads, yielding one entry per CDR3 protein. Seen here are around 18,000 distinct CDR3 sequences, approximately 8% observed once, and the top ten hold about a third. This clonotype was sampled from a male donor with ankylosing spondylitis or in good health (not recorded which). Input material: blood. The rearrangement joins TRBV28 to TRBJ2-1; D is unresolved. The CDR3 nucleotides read TGTGCCAGCAGTTTACTACCCATGGACTACAATGAGCAGTTCTTC. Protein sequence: CASSLLPMDYNEQFF.